This T cell receptor (beta chain) was retrieved from a study of human T cells and chemical hapten exposure. The overall study: An area of 2 cm by approximately 2 cm on upper inner arm skin received 2% DPC for sensitization. Once 0.01% DPC had been applied to the upper back by patch test, readings were taken at 6 days. Diagnoses of alopecia areata, totalis or universalis occurred in mostly female patients.

In its sample, this clonotype was seen a few times. Between the trimmed V and J ends, which lost 0 bases and 9 bases, there was a span of 9 bases. The CDR3 length is 13 residues. The germline gives CDR1 SGHAT, CDR2 FQNNGV. Specified time point: patch test 2, 6 weeks after DPC sensitization. Treatment of the sample: therapeutic diphenylcyclopropenone sensitization with weekly scalp DPC. Donation of samples came from alopecia patients who were 18 to 70 years old and suitable for DPC. MiXCR, applied by TCRdb to the RACE reads, yields one record per CDR3 protein. The sample lists about 350,000 distinct CDR3 sequences; about 6% were seen once.

Sample: whole blood, taken in connection with sensitization to the hapten diphenylcyclopropenone (DPC). The chain is built from TRBV11-2 and TRBJ2-1, with D tentatively TRBD1 (6 bases). The clonotype comes from a woman aged 18-30 years with alopecia areata. Some clones in this sample may be carry-over from other donors' samples. In DNA form, the CDR3 reads TGTGCCAGCAGCTTAGATAGGGGGACTGAGCAGTTCTTC. Encoded protein: CASSLDRGTEQFF.